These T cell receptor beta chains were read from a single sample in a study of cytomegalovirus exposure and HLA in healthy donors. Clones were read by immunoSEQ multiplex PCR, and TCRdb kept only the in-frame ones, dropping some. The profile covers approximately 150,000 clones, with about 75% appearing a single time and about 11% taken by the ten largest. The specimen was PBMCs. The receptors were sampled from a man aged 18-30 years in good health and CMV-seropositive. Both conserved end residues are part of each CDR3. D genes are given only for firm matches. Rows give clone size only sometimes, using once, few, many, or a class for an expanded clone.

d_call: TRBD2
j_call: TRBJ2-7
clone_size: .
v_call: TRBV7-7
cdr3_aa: CASSRGEGSYEQYF
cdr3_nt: TGTGCTAGCAGCCGCGGGGAGGGGTCCTACGAGCAGTACTTC

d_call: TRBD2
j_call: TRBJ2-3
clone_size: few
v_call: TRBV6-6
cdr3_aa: CASSRLAGERTDTQYF
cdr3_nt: TGTGCCAGCAGTAGACTAGCGGGAGAGCGCACAGATACGCAGTATTTT

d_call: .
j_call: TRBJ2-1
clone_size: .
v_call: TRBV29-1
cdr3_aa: CSVEDGGHEQFF
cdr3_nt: TGCAGCGTTGAAGATGGCGGCCATGAGCAGTTCTTC

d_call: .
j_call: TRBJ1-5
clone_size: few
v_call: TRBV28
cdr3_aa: CASSLRVKVVRHSNQPQHF
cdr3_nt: TGTGCCAGCAGTTTAAGAGTTAAGGTTGTCAGACATAGCAATCAGCCCCAGCATTTT

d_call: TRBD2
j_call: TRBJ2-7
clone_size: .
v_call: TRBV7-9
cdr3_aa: CASSQIGTSGSRYEQYF
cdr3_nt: TGTGCCAGCAGCCAGATTGGGACTAGCGGGAGTCGGTACGAGCAGTACTTC

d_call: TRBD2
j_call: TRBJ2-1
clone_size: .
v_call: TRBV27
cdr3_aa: CASSSSPGLGLHNEQFF
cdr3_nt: TGTGCCAGCAGTTCATCACCGGGACTAGGTTTGCACAATGAGCAGTTCTTC

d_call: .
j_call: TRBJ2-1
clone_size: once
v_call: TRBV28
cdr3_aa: CASSYRGGRGPEQFF
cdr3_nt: TGTGCCAGCAGTTACCGGGGGGGGAGGGGGCCTGAGCAGTTCTTC

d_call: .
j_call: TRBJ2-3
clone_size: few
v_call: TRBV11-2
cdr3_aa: CASSLVGLSTDTQYF
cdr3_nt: TGTGCCAGCAGCTTAGTCGGACTGAGCACAGATACGCAGTATTTT

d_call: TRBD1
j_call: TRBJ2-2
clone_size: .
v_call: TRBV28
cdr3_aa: CASSPGQVTGELFF
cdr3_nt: TGTGCCAGCAGCCCGGGACAGGTTACCGGGGAGCTGTTTTTT

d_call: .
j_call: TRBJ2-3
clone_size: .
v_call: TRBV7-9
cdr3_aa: CASSPSGRGSDTQYF
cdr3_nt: TGTGCCAGCAGTCCCTCGGGTCGAGGATCAGATACGCAGTATTTT

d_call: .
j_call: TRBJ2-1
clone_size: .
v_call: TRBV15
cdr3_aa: CATSRGATGGAYNEQFF
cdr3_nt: TGTGCCACCAGCAGGGGGGCCACGGGAGGCGCCTACAATGAGCAGTTCTTC

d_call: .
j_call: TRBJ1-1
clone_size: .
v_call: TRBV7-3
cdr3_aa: CASSLAGEREAFF
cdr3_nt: TGTGCCAGCAGCTTGGCGGGGGAACGCGAGGCTTTCTTT

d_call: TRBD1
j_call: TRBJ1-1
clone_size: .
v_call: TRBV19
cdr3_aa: CASSMTGLNTEAFF
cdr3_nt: TGTGCCAGTAGTATGACAGGGTTAAACACTGAAGCTTTCTTT

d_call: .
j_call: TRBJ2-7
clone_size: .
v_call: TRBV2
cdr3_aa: CASRPGGQPYEQYF
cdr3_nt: TGTGCCAGCAGACCGGGAGGACAGCCCTACGAGCAGTACTTC

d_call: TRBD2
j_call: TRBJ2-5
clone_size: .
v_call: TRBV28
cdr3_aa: CASSGSAGAAETQYF
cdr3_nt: TGTGCCAGCAGTGGCTCTGCGGGAGCAGCCGAGACCCAGTACTTC

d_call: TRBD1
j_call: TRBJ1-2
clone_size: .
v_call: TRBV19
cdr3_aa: CASSYRGSGYTF
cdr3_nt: TGTGCCAGTAGCTACAGGGGTAGTGGCTACACCTTC

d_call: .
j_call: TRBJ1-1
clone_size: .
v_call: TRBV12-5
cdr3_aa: CASGFSPLEAFF
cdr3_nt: TGTGCTAGTGGTTTTTCCCCCCTTGAAGCTTTCTTT

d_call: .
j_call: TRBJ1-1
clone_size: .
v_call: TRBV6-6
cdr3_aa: CASSYSMAGREAFF
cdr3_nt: TGTGCCAGCAGTTACTCGATGGCCGGCAGGGAAGCTTTCTTT

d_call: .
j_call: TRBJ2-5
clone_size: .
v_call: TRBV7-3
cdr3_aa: CASSLGGKETQYF
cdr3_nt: TGTGCCAGCAGCTTGGGAGGAAAAGAGACCCAGTACTTC

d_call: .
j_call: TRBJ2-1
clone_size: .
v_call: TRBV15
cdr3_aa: CATSRRGMSVNEQFF
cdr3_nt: TGTGCCACCAGCAGGCGCGGGATGTCCGTGAATGAGCAGTTCTTC

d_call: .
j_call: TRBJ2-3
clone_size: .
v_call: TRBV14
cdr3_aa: CASSQDMASAFTDTQYF
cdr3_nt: TGTGCCAGCAGCCAAGATATGGCTAGCGCGTTCACAGATACGCAGTATTTT

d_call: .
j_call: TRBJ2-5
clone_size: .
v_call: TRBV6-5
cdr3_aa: CASRDSLQETQYF
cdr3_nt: TGTGCCAGCAGGGACAGTCTACAAGAGACCCAGTACTTC

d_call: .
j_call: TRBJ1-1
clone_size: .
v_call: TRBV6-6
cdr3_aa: CASSKGNRSFF
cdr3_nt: TGTGCCAGCAGTAAGGGAAACAGGAGCTTCTTT

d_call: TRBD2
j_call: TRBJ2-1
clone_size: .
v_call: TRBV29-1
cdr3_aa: CSVVPPRTSSAREQFF
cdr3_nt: TGCAGCGTTGTACCCCCTAGGACTAGCTCAGCTCGTGAGCAGTTCTTC

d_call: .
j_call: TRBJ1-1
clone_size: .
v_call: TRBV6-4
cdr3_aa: CASSPLPGGGNTEAFF
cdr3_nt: TGTGCCAGCAGTCCGTTACCCGGGGGGGGCAACACTGAAGCTTTCTTT

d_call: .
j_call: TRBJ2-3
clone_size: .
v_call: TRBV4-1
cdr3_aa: CASSQVPLAEGVTDTQYF
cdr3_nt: TGCGCCAGCAGCCAAGTTCCGCTAGCGGAGGGGGTCACAGATACGCAGTATTTT

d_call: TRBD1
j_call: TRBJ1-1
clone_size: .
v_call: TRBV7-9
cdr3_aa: CASSAVGTVNTEAFF
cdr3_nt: TGTGCCAGCAGCGCCGTCGGGACAGTGAACACTGAAGCTTTCTTT

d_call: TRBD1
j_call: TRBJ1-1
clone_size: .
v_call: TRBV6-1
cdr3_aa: CASSDLGQGVFWGGTEAFF
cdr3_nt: TGTGCCAGCAGTGACCTGGGACAGGGCGTTTTTTGGGGAGGCACTGAAGCTTTCTTT

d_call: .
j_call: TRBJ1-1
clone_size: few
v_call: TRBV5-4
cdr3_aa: CASSWGQKNTEAFF
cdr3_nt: TGTGCCAGCAGCTGGGGACAAAAGAACACTGAAGCTTTCTTT

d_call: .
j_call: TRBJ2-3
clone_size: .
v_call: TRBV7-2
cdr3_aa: CASSLVRGADTQYF
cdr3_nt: TGTGCCAGCAGCTTAGTTAGAGGCGCAGATACGCAGTATTTT

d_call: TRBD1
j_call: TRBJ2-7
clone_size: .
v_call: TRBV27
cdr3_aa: CASSLLKGQGYEQYF
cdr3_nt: TGTGCCAGCAGTTTATTGAAGGGACAGGGGTACGAGCAGTACTTC

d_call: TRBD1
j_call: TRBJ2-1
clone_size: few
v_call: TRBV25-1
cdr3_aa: CASSEGTGRGNEQFF
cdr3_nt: TGTGCCAGCAGTGAAGGGACAGGGAGAGGCAATGAGCAGTTCTTC

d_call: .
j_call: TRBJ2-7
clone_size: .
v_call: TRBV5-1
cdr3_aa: CASSLHSNEQYF
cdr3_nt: TGCGCCAGCAGCTTGCACAGCAACGAGCAGTACTTC

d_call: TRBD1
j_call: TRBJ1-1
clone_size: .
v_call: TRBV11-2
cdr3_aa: CASSLRLGTGWTEAFF
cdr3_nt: TGTGCCAGCAGCCTACGACTCGGGACAGGGTGGACTGAAGCTTTCTTT

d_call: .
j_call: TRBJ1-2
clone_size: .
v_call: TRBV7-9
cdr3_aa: CSSSLVQEPRRGYTF
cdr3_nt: TGTTCCAGCAGCTTAGTACAGGAACCGCGCCGTGGCTACACCTTC

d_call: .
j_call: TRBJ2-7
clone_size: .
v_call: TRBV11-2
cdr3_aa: CASRGGSYEQYF
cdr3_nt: TGTGCCAGCAGGGGGGGCTCCTACGAGCAGTACTTC

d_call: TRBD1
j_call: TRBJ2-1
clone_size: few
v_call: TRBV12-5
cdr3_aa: CASGLVAGTATPREDAEQFF
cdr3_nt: TGTGCTAGTGGTTTGGTAGCCGGGACAGCCACCCCTCGTGAAGACGCTGAGCAGTTCTTC

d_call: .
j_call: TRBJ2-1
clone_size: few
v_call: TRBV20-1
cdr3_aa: CSASTHYQFF
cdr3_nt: TGCAGTGCCTCCACACATTATCAGTTCTTC

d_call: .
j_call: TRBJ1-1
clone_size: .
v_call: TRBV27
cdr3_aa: CASRENGLRAFF
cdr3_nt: TGTGCCAGCAGAGAAAATGGGTTGAGGGCTTTCTTT

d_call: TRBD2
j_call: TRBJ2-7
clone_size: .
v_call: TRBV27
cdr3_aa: CASSLGSGSDEQYF
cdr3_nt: TGTGCCAGCAGTTTGGGAAGCGGGAGCGACGAGCAGTACTTC

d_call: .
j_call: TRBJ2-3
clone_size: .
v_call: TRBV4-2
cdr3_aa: CASSQQPGLLAGNTQYF
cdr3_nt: TGTGCCAGCAGCCAACAACCGGGTCTATTGGCGGGGAATACGCAGTATTTT

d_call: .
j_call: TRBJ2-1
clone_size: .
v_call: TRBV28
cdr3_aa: CASTSRGPVNEQFF
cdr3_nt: TGTGCCAGCACTAGCCGCGGGCCCGTCAATGAGCAGTTCTTC